The 10 T cell receptor beta chains reported below all come from one sample, sequenced in a study of response to subunit inactivated influenza vaccine. TCRdb processed the RT-PCR reads anew with MiXCR; each CDR3 protein has one entry. Among around 580,000 distinct CDR3 sequences listed, about 14% were seen once. The sample consisted of PBMCs from blood, taken 11 to 12 days after vaccination. Receptor source: a man aged 45 to 65 who received an inactivated influenza vaccine.

This clonotype was picked up a small number of times. The chain has TRBV4-3 and TRBJ2-1; D perhaps matches TRBD2 (5 bases). The germline V and J ends were trimmed by 1 base and 12 bases, with 13 bases remaining between them. This CDR3 region has 13 residues. Per germline, CDR1 LGHNA and CDR2 YSLEER. In nucleotides, the CDR3 is TGCGCCAGCAGCCAAGGGCTGGGCGGAGGGCAGTTCTTC. It yields the protein CASSQGLGGGQFF.

This chain uses TRBV10-3 with TRBJ1-2, with unresolved D. The CDR3 runs to 15 residues. Trimming removed 0 bases at V and 4 bases at J, with 12 bases between. Germline loops: CDR1 ENHRY, CDR2 SYGVKD. CDR3 residues: CAISESTRAGYGYTF. CDR3 DNA: TGTGCCATCAGTGAGTCGACTCGGGCGGGCTATGGCTACACCTTC.

This clonotype appeared once. The junction and the germline gene differ at one end; a read error may be behind it. The chain employs TRBV7-9 and TRBJ2-7; 14 bases fit TRBD2. This CDR3 is 15 amino acids long. CDR1 and CDR2 from the germline V gene are SEHNR and FQNEAQ (reference sequence). CDR3: CASSSGGTSGSEQYF. CDR3 DNA sequence: TGTGCCAGTAGCTCCGGGGGGACTAGCGGGAGTGAGCAGTACTTC.

This clonotype has only a few counts. The gene calls are TRBV10-3 and TRBJ1-2; D might be TRBD1 (5 bases). Germline V CDR1 and CDR2: ENHRY, SYGVKD. The CDR3 is 11 residues long. V dropped 3 bases and J dropped 7 bases, with 6 bases sitting between them. The CDR3 nucleotides read TGTGCCATCAGTGATGGGGGTGGCTACACCTTC. Translated, it gives CAISDGGGYTF.

This clonotype has only a few counts. V and J are TRBV12-3 or TRBV12-4 and TRBJ1-1; D remains unclear. Trimming took 7 bases from V and 0 from J, leaving 9 bases between them. There are 13 residues in the CDR3. CDR3 sequence (DNA): TGTGCCAGCATTGCAGCATTGAACACTGAAGCTTTCTTT. Translation gives CASIAALNTEAFF.

V and J are TRBV4-3 and TRBJ2-5, with D perhaps being TRBD1 or TRBD2 (5 bases each). V lost 1 base, J lost 2 bases, and 11 bases lay in between. The germline V gene encodes CDR1 LGHNA and CDR2 YSLEER. The CDR3 contains 15 residues. CDR3 amino acids: CASSQAGTEQETQYF. The CDR3 DNA reads TGCGCCAGCAGCCAAGCCGGGACCGAACAAGAGACCCAGTACTTC.

The rearrangement joins TRBV20-1 to TRBJ2-1; the match to TRBD2 covers 8 bases. The length of the CDR3 is 18 residues. The junction had 11 bases not matched to a gene; V was cut back by 0 bases and J by 1 base. CDR1 is DFQATT, CDR2 SNEGSKA, per germline (reference sequence). CDR3 in amino acids: CSARDWISGRVSYNEQFF. The CDR3 nucleotides are TGCAGTGCTAGAGATTGGATCAGCGGGAGAGTATCCTACAATGAGCAGTTCTTC.

This chain links TRBV4-2 with TRBJ2-2, with D perhaps TRBD1 (5 bases). Germline assignment: CDR1 LGHNA and CDR2 YNFKEQ. Between the trimmed V and J ends, which lost 0 bases and 6 bases, there was a span of 5 bases. The CDR3 is 13 amino acids. CDR3 DNA sequence: TGTGCCAGCAGCCAAGACAGGGCCGGGGAGCTGTTTTTT. It codes for CASSQDRAGELFF.

This clonotype was counted only a few times. The CDR3 loop is CAISESVFRDSPLHF. In nucleotides, the CDR3 is TGTGCCATCAGTGAGTCAGTGTTCCGGGATTCACCCCTCCACTTT. The rearrangement uses TRBV10-3 and TRBJ1-6; D not certain. The CDR3 has 15 residues. Germline V gene sequence: CDR1 ENHRY, CDR2 SYGVKD. V was shortened by 0 bases and J by 8 bases, with 11 bases between the two germline ends.

The chain uses TRBV5-1 and TRBJ2-1; D possibly corresponds to TRBD2 (5 bases). The V gene lost 0 bases and the J gene lost 0 bases, with 13 bases spanning the gap. Germline CDR1 SGHRS, CDR2 YFSETQ. The CDR3 covers 17 residues. The CDR3 loop reads CASSLVSSPSSYNEQFF. The CDR3 DNA sequence: TGCGCCAGCAGCTTGGTTTCTAGCCCTAGCTCCTACAATGAGCAGTTCTTC.